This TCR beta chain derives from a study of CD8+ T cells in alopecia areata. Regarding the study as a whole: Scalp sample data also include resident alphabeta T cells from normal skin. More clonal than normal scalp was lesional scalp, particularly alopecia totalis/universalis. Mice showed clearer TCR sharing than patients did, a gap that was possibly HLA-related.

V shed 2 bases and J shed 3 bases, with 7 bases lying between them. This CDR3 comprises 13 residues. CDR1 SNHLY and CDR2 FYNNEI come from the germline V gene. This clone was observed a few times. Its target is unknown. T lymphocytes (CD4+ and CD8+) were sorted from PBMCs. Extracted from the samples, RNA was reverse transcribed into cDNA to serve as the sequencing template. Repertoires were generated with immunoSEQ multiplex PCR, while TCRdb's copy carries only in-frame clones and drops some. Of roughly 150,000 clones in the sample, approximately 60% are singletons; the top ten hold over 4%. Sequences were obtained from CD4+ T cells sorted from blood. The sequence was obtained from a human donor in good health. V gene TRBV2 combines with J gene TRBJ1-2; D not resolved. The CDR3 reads CASSENSYYGYTF. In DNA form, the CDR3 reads TGTGCCAGCAGTGAAAACAGCTACTATGGCTACACCTTC.